These 5 T cell receptor beta chains were all obtained from the same sample, sequenced in a study of T cell responses to AZD1222 COVID-19 vaccine. TCRdb's table, derived via immunoSEQ multiplex PCR, lists solely in-frame clones and lacks some. The sample has approximately 140,000 clones, roughly nine tenths seen once; the top ten hold more than 2.5%. Sequences were derived from peripheral blood, sampled on day 0 of AZD1222 vaccination. The origin of the receptors is an adult in good health.

This clone was counted a single time. This chain joins TRBV5-4 and TRBJ2-3, with 9 positions matching TRBD2. The CDR3 consists of 15 residues. The germline V gene encodes CDR1 SGHNT and CDR2 YYREEE (reference sequence). The J segment lost 3 bases and the V segment lost 0 bases, leaving 2 bases of the junction unmatched. DNA for the CDR3: TGTGCCAGCAGCTTGGGGACTAGCGAGACAGATACGCAGTATTTT. This codes for CASSLGTSETDTQYF.

J is TRBJ1-5 and V is TRBV5-5; possibly TRBD1 for D (5 bases). The germline V gene encodes CDR1 SGHKS and CDR2 YYEKEE (reference sequence). The V gene lost 4 bases and the J gene lost 1 base, with 12 bases spanning the gap. This CDR3 is 15 amino acids long. CDR3 DNA sequence: TGTGCCAGCAGCCCCCAGGGAGGAAGCAATCAGCCCCAGCATTTT. Translated, it gives CASSPQGGSNQPQHF.

The rearrangement uses TRBV7-2 and TRBJ2-7; unclear D gene. The V gene's germline CDR1 is SGHTA and CDR2 FQGNSA. CDR3 length equals 13 residues. V dropped 4 bases and J dropped 0 bases, with 7 bases sitting between them. In nucleotides, the CDR3 is TGTGCCAGCAGCTCGCGTAGCTCCTACGAGCAGTACTTC. This encodes CASSSRSSYEQYF.

The chain employs TRBV10-2 and TRBJ1-4, with 7 bases fitting TRBD1. V lost 8 bases and J lost 8; bases outside the gene matches: 8. CDR3 size: 13 residues. Germline-derived CDR1 and CDR2 are WSHSY and SAAADI. The CDR3 spells CASSDRSWEKLFF. The CDR3 DNA sequence: TGCGCCAGCTCGGACAGGAGTTGGGAAAAACTGTTTTTT.

V gene TRBV11-2 combines with J gene TRBJ2-7, with TRBD2 matching 11 bases. V lost 0 bases and J lost 5; bases outside the gene matches: 9. Germline lookup yields CDR1 SGHAT and CDR2 FQNNGV. The CDR3 is 17 residues long. Here the CDR3 reads CASSLDSTLAGGHEQYF. Here the CDR3 DNA reads TGTGCCAGCAGCTTAGACTCTACCCTAGCGGGGGGCCACGAGCAGTACTTC.